These 14 T cell receptor beta chains were all obtained from the same sample, sequenced in a study of monozygotic twins with inflammatory bowel disease. One entry per CDR3 protein, without DNA, is what TCRdb gives after re-calling the 5' RACE reads. The sample holds hundreds of thousands of distinct CDR3 sequences. Sequenced input: blood. The receptor set was obtained from a human donor with ulcerative colitis or Crohn's disease, or a healthy co-twin of an affected twin (not recorded which).

The chain is built from TRBV7-8 and TRBJ1-6; the D gene TCRdb calls, TRBD1, cannot be checked with no DNA. The CDR3 has 13 residues. The germline CDR1 and CDR2 sequences are SGHVS and FQNEAQ. Here the CDR3 reads CASSKEGKSPLHF.

V and J are TRBV14 and TRBJ2-2. Per germline, CDR1 SGHDN and CDR2 FVKESK. The CDR3 covers 15 residues. CDR3 protein: CASSQVLPNTGELFF.

This sequence joins TRBV29-1 and TRBJ1-5; there is no DNA to check the TCRdb D call of TRBD1. CDR1 and CDR2 from the germline V gene are SQVTM and ANQGSEA. There are 17 residues in the CDR3. The CDR3: CSSGKKKRHNSNQPQHF.

The V gene is TRBV5-1, the J gene TRBJ2-7; lacking DNA, the TRBD1 call made by TCRdb goes unchecked. CDR3 size: 14 residues. Per germline, CDR1 SGHRS and CDR2 YFSETQ. The CDR3 reads CASSPGTLSYEQYF.

The rearrangement uses TRBV6-2 or TRBV6-3 and TRBJ2-1; TCRdb indicates TRBD2, and absent DNA this call remains unverified. The CDR3 loop spans 17 amino acids. The germline CDR1 and CDR2 sequences are MNHEY and SVGEGT. The CDR3 is CASSDRGGGYSYNEQFF.

The V and J genes are TRBV9 and TRBJ2-3. The CDR3 is made up of 15 amino acids. CDR1 SGDLS and CDR2 YYNGEE come from the germline V gene. CDR3 amino acids: CASSVVPRSTDTQYF. The variable domain in full, with the rest retrieved from reference TRBV9 and TRBJ2-3, is DSGVTQTPKHLITATGQRVTLRCSPRSGDLSVYWYQQSLDQGLQFLIQYYNGEERAKGNILERFSAQQFPDLHSELNLSSLELGDSALYFCASSVVPRSTDTQYFGPGTRLTVL.

The V call is TRBV20-1, the J call TRBJ1-4; the TCRdb D gene call, TRBD1, has no DNA to confirm it. Per the germline V gene, CDR1 is DFQATT and CDR2 is SNEGSKA (reference sequence). This CDR3 contains 14 residues. CDR3 sequence reads: CSAINRDRDEKLFF.

The chain couples TRBV7-8 to TRBJ2-7; absent DNA, TCRdb's TRBD2 call cannot be checked. The CDR3 length is 17 residues. CDR1 and CDR2 from the germline V gene are SGHVS and FQNEAQ. CDR3 in amino acids: CASSLYGSRTAPYEQYF.

The chain couples TRBV27 to TRBJ2-1; TCRdb calls TRBD1, which cannot be checked without DNA. Germline V gives CDR1 MNHEY, CDR2 SMNVEV (reference sequence). This CDR3 has 12 residues. The CDR3 reads CASSFWTGMQFF.

The rearrangement uses TRBV20-1 and TRBJ2-5; the D gene TCRdb calls, TRBD2, cannot be checked with no DNA. This CDR3 comprises 14 residues. Germline V CDR1 and CDR2: DFQATT, SNEGSKA (reference sequence). This CDR3 reads CSATPGLVVVNQYF.

The chain uses TRBV18 and TRBJ1-1; no DNA is available, so the TRBD1 call from TCRdb remains unchecked. This CDR3 comprises 14 residues. Germline loops: CDR1 KGHSH, CDR2 LQKENI. CDR3: CASSPLQGDTEAFF.

This chain joins TRBV28 and TRBJ2-3. Germline CDR1 and CDR2: MDHEN and SYDVKM. CDR3 length: 14 amino acids. CDR3 amino acids: CASSLGHPTDTQYF.

This chain joins TRBV27 and TRBJ2-7; the TCRdb D gene call, TRBD1, has no DNA to confirm it. CDR3 length equals 14 residues. Per germline, CDR1 MNHEY and CDR2 SMNVEV (reference sequence). Here the CDR3 reads CASSLDRERDEQYF.

V and J are TRBV2 and TRBJ2-1. This CDR3 is built from 11 residues. Germline lookup yields CDR1 SNHLY and CDR2 FYNNEI. The CDR3 sequence: CASSGLGEQFF.